The 25 T cell receptor beta chains given below trace back to one sample, sequenced in a study of blood T cell repertoires in COVID-19. Here immunoSEQ multiplex PCR was the method, and the copy in TCRdb shows in-frame clones only, minus some. This table holds tens of thousands of clones, roughly 85% found once. Sequencing used peripheral blood. All receptors come from a human donor in a cohort sampled during active or convalescent COVID-19.

The gene calls are TRBV7-6 and TRBJ2-2, with D perhaps matching TRBD2 (6 bases). The length of the CDR3 is 16 residues. The V gene's germline CDR1 is SGHVS and CDR2 FNYEAQ. V lost 1 base to trimming and J lost 1 base, with 10 bases between them. Here the CDR3 DNA reads TGTGCCAGCAGCTTAGATAGCGGTGGGAACACCGGGGAGCTGTTTTTT. Its protein is CASSLDSGGNTGELFF.

The chain has TRBV27 and TRBJ2-7; weak D call: TRBD2 (5 bases). The V end lost 2 bases, the J end lost 7 bases, and 12 bases lay between the germline ends. From germline, CDR1 is MNHEY and CDR2 SMNVEV (reference sequence). The CDR3 consists of 13 residues. This chain's CDR3 is CASSLNWSGEQYF. The DNA for the CDR3 is TGTGCCAGCAGTTTAAACTGGTCGGGGGAGCAGTACTTC.

The genes are TRBV27 and TRBJ1-5, with D possibly matching TRBD1 (5 bases). The CDR3 consists of 16 residues. Germline V CDR1 and CDR2: MNHEY, SMNVEV (reference sequence). V lost 6 bases and J lost 4, with 19 bases in between. The CDR3 region is CASRRGGASRNQPQHF. The DNA for the CDR3 is TGTGCCAGCAGGAGGGGCGGGGCCAGCCGTAATCAGCCCCAGCATTTT.

With regard to this clone: Other DNA sequences from this sample encode an identical CDR3 as well. This sequence joins TRBV4-1 and TRBJ1-3, with D perhaps matching TRBD1 (6 bases). CDR1 and CDR2 from the germline V gene are MGHRA and YSYEKL. The germline V and J ends were trimmed by 1 base and 0 bases, with 7 bases remaining between them. This CDR3 comprises 15 residues. CDR3 sequence reads: CASSQVQGSGNTIYF. Here the CDR3 DNA reads TGCGCCAGCAGCCAAGTACAGGGCTCTGGAAACACCATATATTTT.

The rearrangement links TRBV11-3 to TRBJ2-3; 15 nucleotides agree with TRBD2. This CDR3 comprises 17 residues. Germline CDR1 and CDR2: SGHNT and YENEEA. The trim removed 5 bases at V and 2 bases at J, leaving 5 bases unmatched. The CDR3 reads CASSLGLAGGTTDTQYF. The CDR3 DNA sequence: TGTGCCAGCAGCCTGGGACTAGCGGGGGGCACCACAGATACGCAGTATTTT.

Concerning this clone: The same CDR3 also results from other DNA sequences found in this sample. The rearrangement joins TRBV20-1 to TRBJ2-7; D is possibly TRBD2 (5 bases). There are 11 residues in the CDR3. V was cut by 2 bases and J by 5 bases, with 7 bases left in between. CDR1 DFQATT and CDR2 SNEGSKA come from the germline V gene (reference sequence). CDR3 loop: CSARSGHEQYF. The CDR3 bases are TGCAGTGCTAGAAGCGGTCACGAGCAGTACTTC.

The chain is built from TRBV30 and TRBJ2-4, with D tentatively TRBD2 (7 bases). V lost 2 bases, J lost 3 bases, and 11 bases lay in between. This CDR3 comprises 14 residues. Germline V lookup: CDR1 GTSNPN, CDR2 SVGIG (reference sequence). This chain's CDR3 is CAWSKGGGKNIQYF. Written as DNA, the CDR3 is TGTGCCTGGAGTAAGGGAGGGGGCAAAAACATTCAGTACTTC.

The V gene is TRBV12-3 or TRBV12-4, the J gene TRBJ1-1; no definite D call. Deletions cut 2 bases from V and 4 bases from J, with 8 bases between. CDR3 length: 13 residues. CDR3 DNA sequence: TGTGCCAGCAGTTTACCCCCAGGCACTGAAGCTTTCTTT. Protein: CASSLPPGTEAFF.

This chain uses TRBV10-3 with TRBJ2-7, with D unclear. Germline-derived CDR1 and CDR2 are ENHRY and SYGVKD. Trimming shortened V by 5 bases and J by 5 bases, and 10 bases separated the two germline ends. The length of the CDR3 is 12 residues. The CDR3 sequence is CAISQYSNEQYF. The CDR3 DNA follows: TGTGCCATCAGTCAATACAGTAACGAGCAGTACTTC.

DNA for the CDR3: TGTGCCAGCTACCTTCGCGGGGGGGGCCCCTACGAGCAGTACTTC. Translating it yields CASYLRGGGPYEQYF. The V and J genes are TRBV27 and TRBJ2-7; the match to TRBD2 covers 9 bases. The CDR3 extends over 15 amino acids. Trimming removed 8 bases from V and 2 bases from J; junction bases left unmatched: 10. Germline assignment: CDR1 MNHEY and CDR2 SMNVEV (reference sequence).

The chain uses TRBV2 and TRBJ1-3; D might be TRBD1 (6 bases). Deletions cut 6 bases from V and 4 bases from J, with 16 bases between. CDR1 and CDR2 from the germline V gene are SNHLY and FYNNEI. This CDR3 contains 15 residues. CDR3 sequence (DNA): TGTGCCAGCAGCGAGGGGAACAGGGCGGGAAACACCATATATTTT. Translating gives CASSEGNRAGNTIYF.

The V call is TRBV6-6, the J call TRBJ1-6; 7 nucleotides agree with TRBD1. CDR1 and CDR2 from the germline V gene are MNHNY and SVGAGI (reference sequence). The junction had 10 bases not matched to a gene; V was cut back by 5 bases and J by 3 bases. CDR3 length: 17 residues. CDR3 sequence: CASSPETGLNYNSPLHF. CDR3 DNA: TGTGCCAGCAGTCCTGAGACAGGGCTTAACTATAATTCACCCCTCCACTTT.

The chain couples TRBV19 to TRBJ1-6, with no clear D. CDR1 is LNHDA, CDR2 SQIVND, per germline (reference sequence). V was clipped by 8 bases and J by 4 bases, with 12 bases between them. This CDR3 comprises 14 residues. CDR3 coding DNA: TGTGCCAGTGGCACAGCTAATTATAATTCACCCCTCCACTTT. It is translated as CASGTANYNSPLHF.

The chain couples TRBV7-3 to TRBJ2-3; D call uncertain. The germline V gene has CDR1 SGHTA and CDR2 FQGTGA. This CDR3 spans 13 amino acids. Between the trimmed V and J ends, which lost 8 bases and 2 bases, there was a span of 11 bases. CDR3 sequence reads: CASSPAYTDTQYF. CDR3 nucleotide sequence: TGTGCCAGCTCGCCAGCGTACACAGATACGCAGTATTTT. Full variable domain (rest looked up from reference TRBV7-3 and TRBJ2-3): GAGVSQTPSNKVTEKGKYVELRCDPISGHTALYWYRQSLGQGPEFLIYFQGTGAADDSGLPNDRFFAVRPEGSVSTLKIQRTERGDSAVYLCASSPAYTDTQYFGPGTRLTVL.

The chain uses TRBV7-2 and TRBJ2-7, with a tentative D call TRBD2 (6 bases). From germline, CDR1 is SGHTA and CDR2 FQGNSA. The CDR3 sequence is 14 residues long. With 4 bases removed from V and 2 bases from J, the gap between germline ends came to 12 bases. The CDR3 bases are TGTGCCAGCAGCTACGCGGGACCCGCCTACGAGCAGTACTTC. This encodes CASSYAGPAYEQYF.

This chain links TRBV28 with TRBJ1-2, with TRBD1 as a possible D gene (6 bases). The ends were cut back, 2 bases at V and 4 bases at J, with 8 bases in the middle. Germline CDR1 and CDR2: MDHEN and SYDVKM. The CDR3 has 13 residues. Written as DNA, the CDR3 is TGTGCCAGCAGTTTAACAGGGTCCTATGGCTACACCTTC. Protein product: CASSLTGSYGYTF.

The chain employs TRBV6-6 and TRBJ1-1, with D possibly being TRBD1 (6 bases). This CDR3 is 15 amino acids long. V lost 0 bases, J lost 4 bases, and 12 bases lay in between. Germline loops: CDR1 MNHNY, CDR2 SVGAGI (reference sequence). The CDR3 DNA reads TGTGCCAGCAGTTACTCTTTTCCCAGGGGCACTGAAGCTTTCTTT. Translation gives CASSYSFPRGTEAFF.

The chain recombines TRBV6-1 with TRBJ1-2, with 7 bases lining up with TRBD1. This CDR3 spans 15 amino acids. Germline values: CDR1 MNHNS, CDR2 SASEGT. V lost 2 bases, J lost 4 bases, and 7 bases stayed unmatched. In DNA, the CDR3 is TGTGCCAGCAGTGAATCGCGAGGGGGCACCTATGGCTACACCTTC. Its translation: CASSESRGGTYGYTF.

The chain is built from TRBV7-9 and TRBJ2-2; TRBD2 matches at 8 bases. Germline loops: CDR1 SEHNR, CDR2 FQNEAQ (reference sequence). V shed 7 bases and J 4 bases; nucleotides not matched to a gene: 14. This CDR3 contains 17 residues. Here the CDR3 DNA reads TGTGCCAGCACCTCTAGACTAGCGATAGGTAGCACCGGGGAGCTGTTTTTT. It translates to CASTSRLAIGSTGELFF.

This clone appeared once. J is TRBJ2-2 and V is TRBV19, with D unresolved. V shed 8 bases and J shed 3 bases, with 13 bases lying between them. The CDR3 spans 14 residues. Per germline, CDR1 LNHDA and CDR2 SQIVND (reference sequence). The CDR3 region has the DNA TGTGCCAGTGTCCCTAGAGGAGACACCGGGGAGCTGTTTTTT. Its translation is CASVPRGDTGELFF.

This sequence joins TRBV14 and TRBJ2-5; D gene unclear. CDR3 length: 12 residues. The V end lost 3 bases, the J end lost 7 bases, and 9 bases lay between the germline ends. Germline V gives CDR1 SGHDN, CDR2 FVKESK. DNA for the CDR3: TGTGCCAGCAGCCAGGAGAAGAGGACCCAGTACTTC. Translating gives CASSQEKRTQYF.

CDR3 sequence: CASSWRGGQETQYF. CDR3 DNA sequence: TGTGCCAGCAGCTGGAGGGGGGGTCAAGAGACCCAGTACTTC. This chain uses TRBV6-5 with TRBJ2-5; tentatively, D is TRBD2 (7 bases). V was trimmed by 6 bases and J by 2 bases, leaving 13 bases between them. The CDR3 length is 14 residues. CDR1 MNHEY and CDR2 SVGAGI come from the germline V gene.

The V call is TRBV24-1, the J call TRBJ2-3, with 12 nucleotides matching TRBD1. V trimming: 3 bases; J trimming: 6 bases; junction bases outside the gene matches: 6. Germline values: CDR1 KGHDR, CDR2 SFDVKD. This CDR3 spans 16 amino acids. The CDR3 region is CATSDPGTGGRDTQYF. In DNA, the CDR3 is TGTGCCACCAGTGATCCCGGGACAGGGGGCAGGGATACGCAGTATTTT.

This sequence joins TRBV11-1 and TRBJ1-4, with 9 bases identical to TRBD1. The length of the CDR3 is 13 residues. The V gene end was trimmed by 5 bases and the J gene end by 12 bases; junction bases not matched to a gene: 7. Germline V gene sequence: CDR1 SGHAT, CDR2 FQDESV (reference sequence). The CDR3 sequence is CASSPGQGRELFF. CDR3 nucleotides: TGTGCCAGCAGCCCCGGACAGGGGCGGGAACTGTTTTTT.

This chain links TRBV6-1 with TRBJ1-2; 10 nucleotides line up with TRBD1. This CDR3 contains 16 residues. Looked up from germline, CDR1 is MNHNS and CDR2 is SASEGT. Trimming removed 2 bases from V and 4 bases from J; junction bases left unmatched: 7. CDR3 residues: CASSESSGQGFYGYTF. The CDR3 nucleotides read TGTGCCAGCAGTGAAAGTTCGGGACAGGGGTTCTATGGCTACACCTTC.